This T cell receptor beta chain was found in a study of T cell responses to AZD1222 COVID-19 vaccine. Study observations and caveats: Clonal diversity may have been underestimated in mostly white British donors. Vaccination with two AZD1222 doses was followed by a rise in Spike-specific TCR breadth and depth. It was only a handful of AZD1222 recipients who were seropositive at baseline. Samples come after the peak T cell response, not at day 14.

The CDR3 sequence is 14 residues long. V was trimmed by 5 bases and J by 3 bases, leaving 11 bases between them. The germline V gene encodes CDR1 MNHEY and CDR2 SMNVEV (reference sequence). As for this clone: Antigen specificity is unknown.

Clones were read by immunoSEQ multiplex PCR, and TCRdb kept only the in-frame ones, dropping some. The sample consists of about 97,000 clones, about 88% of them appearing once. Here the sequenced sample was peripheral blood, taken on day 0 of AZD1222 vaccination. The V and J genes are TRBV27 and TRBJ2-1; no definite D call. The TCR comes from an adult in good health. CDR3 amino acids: CASSGRVGYNEQFF. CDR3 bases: TGTGCCAGCAGTGGTAGGGTGGGCTACAATGAGCAGTTCTTC.